These T cell receptor beta chains were read from a single sample in a study of Ad26.COV2.S vaccination and SARS-CoV-2 variants. This table comes from immunoSEQ multiplex PCR, and its TCRdb copy is limited to in-frame clones, with some not included. The sample shows 300,000 to 350,000 clones, approximately 90% of them seen only once. The specimen comprised peripheral blood, sampled in a trial of Ad26.COV2.S vaccine versus placebo. Receptors originate from a person between 18 and 65 years old who received the Ad26.COV2.S COVID-19 vaccine or a placebo. Each CDR3 is given without its conserved first and last residue. The order of the fields is J gene, clone size, V gene, CDR3 protein. Expanded clones are given a class, and other clones once, few, many or no size at all.

>TRBJ1-6|few|TRBV19
ASSETEMTSPLH
>TRBJ2-7|-|TRBV5-5
ASSLVAGPTYEQY
>TRBJ1-6|-|TRBV6-5
ASSSFQGVAPLH
>TRBJ1-4|-|TRBV6-1
ASSDTTTGEKLF
>TRBJ2-4|-|TRBV5-1
ASSLGGTGKNIQY
>TRBJ2-1|-|TRBV9
ASSVGGAPNEQF
>TRBJ2-3|-|TRBV28
ASSLPTGGTDTQY
>TRBJ1-5|-|TRBV18
ASSPGGAGQPQH
>TRBJ1-2|once|TRBV6-5
ASSYGQGGGYT
>TRBJ2-1|-|TRBV6-1
ASSAGLAGVDNEQF
>TRBJ2-2|-|TRBV3-1/TRBV3-2
ASSPATGSQTGELF
>TRBJ1-3|-|TRBV5-1
ASSWTGDSGNTIY
>TRBJ2-3|-|TRBV19
ASNQDGTATDTQY
>TRBJ1-2|-|TRBV27
ASSLGVTGMDGYT
>TRBJ1-1|-|TRBV19
ASSIWGGTEAF
>TRBJ1-4|-|TRBV19
ASSLQSDPEKLF
>TRBJ2-3|-|TRBV28
ASSFSGSVYTQY
>TRBJ1-4|-|TRBV3-1/TRBV3-2
ASSPGRYNEKLF
>TRBJ2-1|once|TRBV29-1
SVDTGLPYNEQF
>TRBJ2-7|-|TRBV11-2
ASTGTGSFYEQY
>TRBJ1-2|few|TRBV7-9
ASSQGLGFDYT
>TRBJ2-5|-|TRBV7-2
ASSLNRGETQY
>TRBJ2-2|-|TRBV23-1
ASSQSRRGNTGELF
>TRBJ1-1|-|TRBV6-5
ASKIYRGSNTEAF
>TRBJ1-2|-|TRBV9
ASSGQQNYGYT
>TRBJ1-6|-|TRBV6-5
ASTSRDRNSPLH
>TRBJ1-2|-|TRBV30
AWSATQLRQGTYGYT
>TRBJ2-1|-|TRBV4-2
ASSQALAGSNEQF
>TRBJ1-5|-|TRBV5-1
ASSLGGYNQPQH
>TRBJ1-1|once|TRBV7-2
ASSSTRSLAAF
>TRBJ2-1|-|TRBV6-5
ASSSSDEQF
>TRBJ2-1|-|TRBV9
ASSVDGGSYNEQF
>TRBJ2-1|-|TRBV3-1/TRBV3-2
ASSRGSYNEQF
>TRBJ2-7|-|TRBV2
ASSLTGTC
>TRBJ2-2|-|TRBV11-3
ASSLGRGGELF